The next 5 T cell receptor beta chains were all read from a single sample in a study of molecular identifiers for immune sequencing clone quantification. TCRdb re-analysed the PCR reads in MiXCR, keeping a single row per CDR3 protein. This sample has about 640,000 distinct CDR3 sequences, with just under 20% found just once. Sequencing used naive CD8+ T cells from blood, with Jurkat cell RNA spiked in. Subset indicated: FACS-sorted CD8+CD4-CCR7+CD45RA+ naive T cells. These receptors were collected from a human donor in good health. Some libraries in this study had Jurkat cell RNA spiked in.

This clonotype was detected a few times. The gene calls are TRBV27 and TRBJ2-7; possibly TRBD2 for D (5 bases). The germline V gene encodes CDR1 MNHEY and CDR2 SMNVEV (reference sequence). The CDR3 runs 15 residues. Trimming removed 2 bases from V and 2 bases from J, with 13 bases in between. The CDR3 loop reads CASSLEGGVTYEQYF. The DNA of the CDR3 is TGTGCCAGCAGTTTAGAGGGCGGTGTCACCTACGAGCAGTACTTC.

This clonotype was observed many times. V usage is TRBV4-3 and J usage is TRBJ2-7, with unresolved D. V lost 2 bases and J 0 bases, leaving 11 bases between the germline ends. The CDR3 is 15 residues long. CDR1 is LGHNA and CDR2 is YSLEER in the germline V gene. The CDR3 protein is CASSQLRESSYEQYF. CDR3 nucleotides: TGCGCCAGCAGCCAATTACGCGAGAGCTCCTACGAGCAGTACTTC.

This clonotype appeared a few times. The V call is TRBV14, the J call TRBJ2-7; maybe TRBD2 (6 bases). The CDR3 extends over 14 amino acids. Germline V gene data show CDR1 as SGHDN and CDR2 as FVKESK. V was cut by 1 base and J by 5 bases, with 12 bases left in between. As DNA, the CDR3 is TGTGCCAGCAGCCAAGTGGGAGGTCCGCACGAGCAGTACTTC. Translation gives CASSQVGGPHEQYF.

This clonotype was seen a handful of times. The chain links TRBV6-2 or TRBV6-3 to TRBJ1-5; no firm D call. The CDR3 runs 16 residues. In germline, CDR1 is MNHEY, CDR2 SVGEGT. Trimming stripped 6 bases from V and 3 bases from J, with 18 bases between. This CDR3 is CASSSIREILNQPQHF. In DNA, the CDR3 is TGTGCCAGCAGCTCGATCCGCGAGATCCTCAATCAGCCCCAGCATTTT.

The V call is TRBV6-6, the J call TRBJ2-2; D tentatively fits TRBD1 or TRBD2 (5 bases each). CDR3 length equals 16 residues. CDR1 is MNHNY and CDR2 is SVGAGI in the germline V gene (reference sequence). V was trimmed by 2 bases and J by 1 base, leaving 11 bases between them. The CDR3 DNA reads as TGTGCCAGCAGTTACGAGGGGATAGGGAACACCGGGGAGCTGTTTTTT. This translates into CASSYEGIGNTGELFF.